This T cell receptor (beta chain) was captured in a study of cytomegalovirus exposure and HLA in healthy donors. Study information: The roughly 130 validation repertoires used the same platform as the roughly 700 first-cohort repertoires (as reported by a later analysis).

The data were produced by immunoSEQ multiplex PCR, yet TCRdb's version contains in-frame clones alone and is incomplete. The sample records 100,000 to 150,000 clones, approximately 92% being singletons. This CDR3 has 16 amino acids. CDR1 and CDR2 from the germline V gene are SGHTA and FQGTGA. V lost 4 bases to trimming and J lost 0 bases, with 15 bases between them. Sequencing was performed on PBMCs. The origin of this receptor is a woman under 30 in good health and CMV-seronegative. The chain combines TRBV7-3 with TRBJ1-1; a possible D gene is TRBD1 (5 bases). CDR3 DNA: TGTGCCAGCAGCTACAGGTTTGGGGGGATGAACACTGAAGCTTTCTTT. It yields the protein CASSYRFGGMNTEAFF. The whole variable domain, remainder taken from reference TRBV7-3 and TRBJ1-1, is GAGVSQTPSNKVTEKGKYVELRCDPISGHTALYWYRQSLGQGPEFLIYFQGTGAADDSGLPNDRFFAVRPEGSVSTLKIQRTERGDSAVYLCASSYRFGGMNTEAFFGQGTRLTVV.